These 19 T cell receptor beta chains were all obtained from the same sample, sequenced in a study of cytomegalovirus exposure and HLA in healthy donors. Primers for the PCR totalled 60 Vbeta and 13 Jbeta. Generated by immunoSEQ multiplex PCR, the TCRdb table keeps only in-frame clones and is missing some. The table has 90,000 to 120,000 clones, roughly 70% seen once; the top ten hold around 9.9%. Sequences were obtained from PBMCs. These receptors all come from a man between 40 and 49 years old in good health and CMV-seropositive.

This clone was picked up one time. This sequence joins TRBV11-2 and TRBJ2-7; maybe TRBD1 (6 bases). The germline gives CDR1 SGHAT, CDR2 FQNNGV. Trimming pared 5 bases from V and 4 bases from J, leaving 12 bases between. The CDR3 has 13 amino acids. The CDR3 coding sequence is TGTGCCAGCAGCCCCGGACAGATTTACGAGCAGTACTTC. Translated: CASSPGQIYEQYF.

The chain uses TRBV30 and TRBJ1-6, with D maybe TRBD1 (5 bases). Germline V lookup: CDR1 GTSNPN, CDR2 SVGIG (reference sequence). The CDR3 covers 15 residues. V gave up 3 bases and J gave up 10 bases, with 19 bases separating them. This CDR3 reads CAWRTRTRQLSPLHF. For the CDR3, the DNA is TGTGCCTGGAGGACGCGGACAAGGCAGCTGTCACCCCTCCACTTT.

This clone was counted a single time. V is TRBV27 and J is TRBJ1-3, with unresolved D. Germline V gives CDR1 MNHEY, CDR2 SMNVEV (reference sequence). The CDR3 is 15 amino acids. With 6 bases removed from V and 0 bases from J, the gap between germline ends came to 12 bases. CDR3 protein: CASSATVYSGNTIYF. In DNA form, the CDR3 reads TGTGCCAGCAGCGCTACAGTTTACTCTGGAAACACCATATATTTT.

The V call is TRBV5-1, the J call TRBJ1-1; D is uncertain. The CDR3 has 16 residues. The germline CDR1 and CDR2 sequences are SGHRS and YFSETQ. Trimming took 0 bases from V and 3 from J, leaving 15 bases between them. In DNA, the CDR3 is TGCGCCAGCAGCTTGGCCCCAGCCCTAGGAGACACTGAAGCTTTCTTT. It is translated as CASSLAPALGDTEAFF.

The rearrangement uses TRBV19 and TRBJ1-1; 8 nucleotides align to TRBD1. Trimming at V came to 3 bases and at J to 5 bases, leaving 5 bases not matched to a gene. The CDR3 sequence is 14 residues long. Germline loops: CDR1 LNHDA, CDR2 SQIVND (reference sequence). The CDR3 sequence is CASSIDRGGTEAFF. In nucleotides, the CDR3 is TGTGCCAGTAGTATCGACAGGGGAGGGACTGAAGCTTTCTTT.

The rearrangement links TRBV5-4 to TRBJ2-1; 8 positions match TRBD1. The CDR3 consists of 15 residues. The V and J ends lost 1 base and 6 bases, in that order; junction bases with no gene match: 6. Germline assignment: CDR1 SGHNT and CDR2 YYREEE (reference sequence). CDR3 protein: CASSLSGGAANEQFF. CDR3 nucleotides: TGTGCCAGCAGCTTGTCAGGGGGCGCAGCCAATGAGCAGTTCTTC.

The genes are TRBV28 and TRBJ2-7, with 8 bases aligning to TRBD1. CDR3 size: 13 residues. Germline V lookup: CDR1 MDHEN, CDR2 SYDVKM. J lost 6 bases, V lost 5 bases, and 6 bases had no gene match. The CDR3 nucleotides are TGTGCCAGCAGTCCCGAGGACAGGGCCGAGCAGTACTTC. It encodes CASSPEDRAEQYF.

The chain employs TRBV4-3 and TRBJ2-1, with 8 bases identical to TRBD2. CDR3 length: 15 amino acids. With V trimmed by 4 bases and J by 0 bases, 2 bases remained unmatched. Germline V gene data show CDR1 as LGHNA and CDR2 as YSLEER. The CDR3 sequence is CASSPLAGSYNEQFF. CDR3 coding DNA: TGCGCCAGCAGCCCTCTAGCGGGCTCCTACAATGAGCAGTTCTTC.

The rearrangement joins TRBV11-2 to TRBJ2-1; perhaps TRBD2 as D (6 bases). Germline CDR1 and CDR2: SGHAT and FQNNGV. The CDR3 is 13 amino acids. Trimming removed 3 bases at V and 9 bases at J, with 12 bases between. The DNA for the CDR3 is TGTGCCAGCAGCTTGACTAGTACGTTTGAGCAGTTCTTC. Encoded protein: CASSLTSTFEQFF.

This clone appeared a few times. V gene TRBV18 combines with J gene TRBJ2-7; 8 bases are shared with TRBD2. The CDR3 sequence is 18 residues long. The trim removed 5 bases at V and 3 bases at J, leaving 18 bases unmatched. Germline V gene sequence: CDR1 KGHSH, CDR2 LQKENI. The CDR3 DNA reads TGTGCCAGCTCATCCCAGATACTACTAGCGGTGATCCTCTACGAGCAGTACGTC. Its protein is CASSSQILLAVILYEQYV.

The chain is built from TRBV7-9 and TRBJ1-2; no reliable D call. The CDR3 loop spans 13 amino acids. Germline V gene sequence: CDR1 SEHNR, CDR2 FQNEAQ (reference sequence). V was trimmed by 1 base and J by 5 bases, leaving 8 bases between them. The CDR3 coding sequence is TGTGCCAGCAGCTTAGGGGCCTTATATGGCTACACCTTC. Its translation: CASSLGALYGYTF.

The chain has TRBV10-2 and TRBJ2-7; D gene ambiguous. Germline V lookup: CDR1 WSHSY, CDR2 SAAADI. The CDR3 consists of 14 residues. V was shortened by 4 bases and J by 3 bases, with 13 bases between the two germline ends. CDR3 amino acids: CASSVDGFDYEQYV. CDR3 in DNA: TGCGCCAGCAGTGTGGACGGGTTTGACTACGAGCAGTACGTC.

The rearrangement links TRBV6-1 to TRBJ1-2; 7 bases match TRBD1. V was clipped by 5 bases and J by 4 bases; unmatched bases: 4. The V gene's germline CDR1 is MNHNS and CDR2 SASEGT. The CDR3 length is 13 residues. The CDR3 loop reads CASSPDRVYGYTF. CDR3 DNA: TGTGCCAGCAGTCCCGACAGGGTCTATGGCTACACCTTC.

V is TRBV6-5 and J is TRBJ2-5; D might be TRBD2 (6 bases). Germline V gene data show CDR1 as MNHEY and CDR2 as SVGAGI. V shed 7 bases and J shed 5 bases, with 14 bases lying between them. The CDR3 is 13 amino acids. This CDR3 reads CASIDGGGETQYF. CDR3 nucleotide sequence: TGTGCCAGCATCGACGGGGGTGGTGAGACCCAGTACTTC.

In DNA form, the CDR3 reads TGTGCCAGCAGTTTGGAGGGGGCAGCTTTCTTT. Residues: CASSLEGAAFF. This chain links TRBV28 with TRBJ1-1; 7 nucleotides align to TRBD1. The CDR3 loop spans 11 amino acids. Germline CDR1 MDHEN, CDR2 SYDVKM. V lost 3 bases to trimming and J lost 10 bases; unmatched junction nucleotides: 2.

The chain joins TRBV6-6 to TRBJ2-1; D is unclear. Trimming cost V 6 bases and J 0 bases, with 12 bases left between them. The CDR3 has 15 amino acids. The germline gives CDR1 MNHNY, CDR2 SVGAGI (reference sequence). CDR3 in amino acids: CASRPDTFSYNEQFF. The CDR3 nucleotides read TGTGCCAGCAGGCCCGACACTTTCTCCTACAATGAGCAGTTCTTC.

The table lists this clone with a count of one. The V gene is TRBV6-5, the J gene TRBJ1-5; the D is unclear. Trimming pared 10 bases from V and 0 bases from J, leaving 10 bases between. Germline V gene lookup returns CDR1 MNHEY and CDR2 SVGAGI. The CDR3 loop spans 13 amino acids. The CDR3 spells CATGYGSNQPQHF. In DNA, the CDR3 is TGTGCCACCGGGTACGGTAGCAATCAGCCCCAGCATTTT.

This sequence joins TRBV6-5 and TRBJ1-2; a possible D gene is TRBD1 (5 bases). V lost 0 bases and J 8 bases, leaving 10 bases between the germline ends. The CDR3 extends over 13 amino acids. The germline CDR1 and CDR2 sequences are MNHEY and SVGAGI. The CDR3 protein is CASSYSRGKGYTF. The CDR3 DNA is TGTGCCAGCAGTTACTCGCGGGGCAAGGGCTACACCTTC.

CDR3 in amino acids: CASSLYSGVTVGNEQFF. The CDR3 coding sequence is TGCGCCAGCAGCTTGTACTCCGGGGTAACTGTGGGCAATGAGCAGTTCTTC. The V and J genes are TRBV5-1 and TRBJ2-1, with D possibly TRBD2 on 5 matching bases. This CDR3 contains 17 residues. With 1 base removed from V and 6 bases from J, the gap between germline ends came to 20 bases. Germline lookup yields CDR1 SGHRS and CDR2 YFSETQ.